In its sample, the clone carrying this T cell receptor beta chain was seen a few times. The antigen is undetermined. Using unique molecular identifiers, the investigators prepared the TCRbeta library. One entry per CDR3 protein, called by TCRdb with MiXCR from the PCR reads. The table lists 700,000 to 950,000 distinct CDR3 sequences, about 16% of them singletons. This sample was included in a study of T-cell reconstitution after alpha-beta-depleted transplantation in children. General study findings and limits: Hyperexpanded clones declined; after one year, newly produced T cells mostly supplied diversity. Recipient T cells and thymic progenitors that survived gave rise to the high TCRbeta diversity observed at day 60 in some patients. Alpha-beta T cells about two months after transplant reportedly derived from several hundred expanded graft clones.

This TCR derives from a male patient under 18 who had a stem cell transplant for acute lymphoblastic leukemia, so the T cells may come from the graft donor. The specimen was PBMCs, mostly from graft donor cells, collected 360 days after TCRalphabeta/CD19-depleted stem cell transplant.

As DNA, the CDR3 is TGTGCCAGCAGTTTAAGGAGACCCGTGGGGCAGAAAATCAGGAATGAGCAGTTCTTC. This sequence encodes CASSLRRPVGQKIRNEQFF. The rearrangement joins TRBV12-3 or TRBV12-4 to TRBJ2-1; D perhaps matches TRBD1 (5 bases). The CDR3 loop spans 19 amino acids. Trimming removed 2 bases from V and 7 bases from J, with 27 bases in between.